This TCR beta chain comes out of a study of sequential checkpoint blockade in melanoma. Across the study: After both sequences, patients received maintenance nivolumab.

Produced via immunoSEQ multiplex PCR; TCRdb's table is partial and in-frame only. The data contain under 20,000 clones, 55% to 70% of them singletons. The table lists this clone with a few counts. This sample's treatment: randomized to nivolumab then ipilimumab (arm A) or the reverse (arm B). None of the patients previously received DNA-damaging chemotherapy. Sorted cells were live CD3+CD8+, lacking CD19 and CD56, from PBMCs. This CDR3 has 17 residues. Germline V CDR1 and CDR2: SGHTA, FQGNSA. J was trimmed by 5 bases and V by 1 base; bases with no gene match: 11. The sequencing used CD8+ T cells sorted from blood (inferred from file names), collected from a patient given nivolumab and ipilimumab in sequence. The clonotype was recovered from a human donor with melanoma. The chain combines TRBV7-2 with TRBJ2-7, with TRBD1 matching 10 bases. Written as DNA, the CDR3 is TGTGCCAGCAGCTTAGAGACCGACAGGGGGCGCTGGGACGAGCAGTACTTC. Its translation: CASSLETDRGRWDEQYF.